The clone carrying this TCR beta chain was seen only a few times. Its antigen remains unidentified. This record belongs to a study of T-cell memory formation after mild COVID-19. Points from the study as a whole: Second-wave clones that peaked on day 37 lacked confirmed SARS-CoV-2 specificity. Contracting clones localized mainly to CM and EM when CD4+ and mainly to EMRA when CD8+. Clones contracting over day 15 to 85 were CD4/CD8 balanced, with later expanders leaning CD4+.

The CDR3 extends over 13 amino acids. Germline V gene data show CDR1 as MNHNS and CDR2 as SASEGT. Deletions cut 4 bases from V and 4 bases from J, with 11 bases between. With constant-segment primers, 5'RACE yielded cDNA libraries of TCR alpha and TCR beta that carried sample barcodes and UMIs. TCRdb re-called the 5' RACE reads through MiXCR, storing one row per CDR3 protein. The table has approximately 400,000 distinct CDR3 sequences, around 24% seen once; the top ten hold around 9%. What was sequenced was PBMCs or a T cell subset sorted from them (not recorded which). The chain recombines TRBV6-1 with TRBJ2-7; no clear D. The source is an adult woman who had mild COVID-19 (a few samples of this study predate the infection). Cell type and time point are not known. CDR3 sequence reads: CASSANLAYEQYF. DNA of the CDR3: TGTGCCAGCAGTGCGAATTTGGCGTACGAGCAGTACTTC.